Below, 27 T cell receptor beta chains from the same sample are listed, as sequenced in a study of cytomegalovirus exposure and HLA in healthy donors. Researchers ran the PCR with 60 Vbeta and 13 Jbeta primers. The method was immunoSEQ multiplex PCR; TCRdb's version includes in-frame clones alone and lacks a portion of them. The table includes around 180,000 clones, around 80% detected once. Material: PBMCs. The receptors here all came from a girl aged 2 to 9 in good health and CMV-seropositive.

The V call is TRBV2, the J call TRBJ1-1; 7 positions agree with TRBD1. The junction had 5 bases not matched to a gene; V was cut back by 4 bases and J by 3 bases. Germline values: CDR1 SNHLY, CDR2 FYNNEI. This CDR3 spans 14 amino acids. The CDR3 DNA sequence: TGTGCCAGCAGTGGACAGGGCAGGGACACTGAAGCTTTCTTT. Translating gives CASSGQGRDTEAFF.

In its sample, this clone was seen once. V is TRBV27 and J is TRBJ2-2; TRBD2 is a possible D gene (5 bases). The CDR3 loop spans 14 amino acids. Trimming removed 5 bases from V and 5 bases from J, with 12 bases in between. CDR1 is MNHEY, CDR2 SMNVEV, per germline (reference sequence). In nucleotides, the CDR3 is TGTGCCAGCAGTGTAAGGACGGGGACCGGGGAGCTGTTTTTT. Translated, it gives CASSVRTGTGELFF.

The chain carries TRBV6-5 and TRBJ2-1, with a tentative D call TRBD2 (5 bases). Deletions cut 0 bases from V and 7 bases from J, with 13 bases between. Germline V CDR1 and CDR2: MNHEY, SVGAGI. There are 15 residues in the CDR3. The CDR3 region has the DNA TGTGCCAGCAGTTACTCCGACCAGACTAATAATGAGCAGTTCTTC. Translating it yields CASSYSDQTNNEQFF.

J is TRBJ1-2 and V is TRBV19; 10 bases align to TRBD1. The CDR3 loop spans 17 amino acids. The germline gives CDR1 LNHDA, CDR2 SQIVND (reference sequence). V shed 5 bases and J 2 bases; nucleotides not matched to a gene: 11. The DNA of the CDR3 is TGTGCCAGTAGTGTGAGGGACAGGGGAACATCGAACTATGGCTACACCTTC. It yields the protein CASSVRDRGTSNYGYTF.

J is TRBJ1-2 and V is TRBV5-1; a possible D gene is TRBD1 (6 bases). V lost 0 bases and J lost 0, with 18 bases in between. Germline V gene sequence: CDR1 SGHRS, CDR2 YFSETQ. The CDR3 runs to 18 residues. The CDR3 bases are TGCGCCAGCAGCTTGGCCTCTTACAGGGTCCCCGCTAACTATGGCTACACCTTC. Protein: CASSLASYRVPANYGYTF.

The rearrangement uses TRBV11-2 and TRBJ2-7; 9 bases line up with TRBD2. The CDR3 extends over 16 amino acids. In germline, CDR1 is SGHAT, CDR2 FQNNGV. Trimming removed 4 bases from V and 2 bases from J; junction bases left unmatched: 9. This CDR3 is CASSSFSGGRAYEQYF. The CDR3 DNA reads as TGTGCCAGCAGCTCCTTTAGCGGGGGAAGGGCCTACGAGCAGTACTTC.

This clone was seen a single time. This chain joins TRBV19 and TRBJ2-7, with 8 bases matching TRBD1. The trim removed 5 bases at V and 2 bases at J, leaving 5 bases unmatched. In germline, CDR1 is LNHDA, CDR2 SQIVND (reference sequence). This CDR3 is 14 amino acids long. The CDR3 DNA sequence: TGTGCCAGTAGTCCAGCGACAGGGGCCTACGAGCAGTACTTC. Amino acid sequence: CASSPATGAYEQYF.

The V gene is TRBV28, the J gene TRBJ1-5, with D possibly matching TRBD1 (5 bases). Germline values: CDR1 MDHEN, CDR2 SYDVKM. The CDR3 consists of 13 residues. V was clipped by 8 bases and J by 5 bases, with 13 bases between them. The CDR3 is CASAREVDQPQHF. The CDR3 coding sequence is TGTGCCAGCGCCAGGGAGGTTGATCAGCCCCAGCATTTT.

This chain joins TRBV27 and TRBJ1-2; TRBD1 is a possible D gene (5 bases). The CDR3 covers 14 residues. The V end was cut by 5 bases, the J end by 1 base, with 11 bases between. Germline CDR1 and CDR2: MNHEY and SMNVEV (reference sequence). The CDR3 reads CASSAQGGNYGYTF. The CDR3 DNA reads as TGTGCCAGCAGTGCCCAGGGAGGTAACTATGGCTACACCTTC.

The V gene is TRBV19, the J gene TRBJ1-5; 8 positions agree with TRBD1. Losses at the gene ends were 3 bases for V and 2 bases for J; bases not matched to a gene: 6. The CDR3 length is 16 residues. Germline-derived CDR1 and CDR2 are LNHDA and SQIVND (reference sequence). CDR3 sequence: CASSMLQDRGNQPQHF. In nucleotides, the CDR3 is TGTGCCAGTAGTATGCTCCAGGACAGGGGCAATCAGCCCCAGCATTTT.

V is TRBV27 and J is TRBJ2-5; unclear D gene. Gene TRBJ2-7 matches the end of the DNA better, so the J call may be wrong. There are 14 residues in the CDR3. Germline CDR1 is MNHEY and CDR2 is SMNVEV (reference sequence). The CDR3 nucleotides are TGTGCCAGCAGTTTAGGAGTATTTTCCGACGAGCAGTACTTC. Its translation: CASSLGVFSDEQYF.

The genes are TRBV15 and TRBJ2-1; D might be TRBD2 (7 bases). In germline, CDR1 is LNHNV, CDR2 YYDKDF (reference sequence). This CDR3 spans 17 amino acids. The V gene lost 0 bases and the J gene lost 9 bases, with 21 bases spanning the gap. The CDR3 loop reads CATSRDPGGGGWSEQFF. Written as DNA, the CDR3 is TGTGCCACCAGCAGAGATCCGGGAGGAGGGGGATGGAGTGAGCAGTTCTTC.

This clone has a single count. J is TRBJ1-6 and V is TRBV7-2, with 9 bases identical to TRBD1. V was pared by 4 bases and J by 9 bases, with 10 bases of the junction left unmatched. This CDR3 spans 16 amino acids. Per the germline V gene, CDR1 is SGHTA and CDR2 is FQGNSA. CDR3 protein: CASSSMTGGLGSPLHF. CDR3 DNA: TGTGCCAGCAGCTCAATGACAGGGGGTTTAGGTTCACCCCTCCACTTT.

J is TRBJ1-1 and V is TRBV19, with 10 bases identical to TRBD1. V lost 6 bases to trimming and J lost 6 bases; unmatched junction nucleotides: 7. The V gene's germline CDR1 is LNHDA and CDR2 SQIVND (reference sequence). The CDR3 is made up of 14 amino acids. CDR3 loop: CASRKGQGLAEAFF. CDR3 bases: TGTGCCAGTAGGAAGGGACAGGGGCTCGCTGAAGCTTTCTTT. The entire variable domain, with the rest obtained from reference TRBV19 and TRBJ1-1, is as follows: DGGITQSPKYLFRKEGQNVTLSCEQNLNHDAMYWYRQDPGQGLRLIYYSQIVNDFQKGDIAEGYSVSREKKESFPLTVTSAQKNPTAFYLCASRKGQGLAEAFFGQGTRLTVV.

The rearrangement links TRBV13 to TRBJ1-3, with 7 bases fitting TRBD1. The V gene end was trimmed by 5 bases and the J gene end by 2 bases; junction bases not matched to a gene: 6. CDR1 PRHDT and CDR2 FYEKMQ come from the germline V gene (reference sequence). CDR3 length equals 15 residues. CDR3 nucleotides: TGTGCCAGCAGCCCCGGGACAGAGCCTGGAAACACCATATATTTT. This translates into CASSPGTEPGNTIYF.

The genes are TRBV25-1 and TRBJ2-6; TRBD1 is a possible D gene (5 bases). V shed 3 bases and J shed 0 bases, with 9 bases lying between them. The CDR3 spans 16 residues. The germline V gene has CDR1 MGHDK and CDR2 SYGVNS. The CDR3 sequence is CASSERQGSGANVLTF. CDR3 in DNA: TGTGCCAGCAGTGAGAGGCAGGGCTCTGGGGCCAACGTCCTGACTTTC.

V is TRBV27 and J is TRBJ1-2; 11 bases align to TRBD1. The CDR3 is 14 residues long. Germline values: CDR1 MNHEY, CDR2 SMNVEV (reference sequence). The ends lost 4 bases at V and 6 bases at J; junction bases unmatched: 4. The CDR3 nucleotides are TGTGCCAGCAGTTCGGACAGGGGGCTAAATGGCTACACCTTC. Protein product: CASSSDRGLNGYTF.

The chain has TRBV5-7 and TRBJ1-2; tentatively, D is TRBD1 (5 bases). TRBV5-7 is an ORF, with its function uncertain. This CDR3 comprises 14 residues. Trimming took 5 bases from V and 3 from J, leaving 14 bases between them. The CDR3 DNA reads TGTGCCAGCAGGGGGGACGGGGGTGACTATGGCTACACCTTC. Protein sequence: CASRGDGGDYGYTF.

The chain links TRBV6-5 to TRBJ2-4; the match to TRBD1 covers 8 bases. The J segment lost 0 bases and the V segment lost 4 bases, leaving 5 bases of the junction unmatched. The germline V gene has CDR1 MNHEY and CDR2 SVGAGI. The CDR3 covers 16 residues. The CDR3 loop reads CASSSYRGIAKNIQYF. CDR3 bases: TGTGCCAGCAGTTCCTACAGGGGGATAGCCAAAAACATTCAGTACTTC.

The CDR3 region has the DNA TGTGCCAGCAGCCGATCCGGGACACTGAACACTGAAGCTTTCTTT. This translates into CASSRSGTLNTEAFF. This chain links TRBV6-1 with TRBJ1-1, with D tentatively TRBD1 (6 bases). The CDR3 has 15 amino acids. The germline V gene encodes CDR1 MNHNS and CDR2 SASEGT. V lost 6 bases, J lost 0 bases, and 14 bases lay in between.

The genes are TRBV30 and TRBJ2-6; D gene ambiguous. V was shortened by 3 bases and J by 5 bases, with 14 bases between the two germline ends. There are 15 residues in the CDR3. Per germline, CDR1 GTSNPN and CDR2 SVGIG (reference sequence). The CDR3: CAWSPLGRRANVLTF. The CDR3 nucleotides read TGTGCCTGGAGCCCCTTGGGCAGGCGGGCCAACGTCCTGACTTTC.

This clone was seen only once. V is TRBV29-1 and J is TRBJ2-1, with 10 nucleotides matching TRBD2. The CDR3 spans 17 residues. Germline assignment: CDR1 SQVTM and CDR2 ANQGSEA. With V trimmed by 4 bases and J by 7 bases, 16 bases remained unmatched. This CDR3 is CSVGEGTASGRGNEQFF. CDR3 nucleotide sequence: TGCAGCGTTGGGGAGGGGACGGCTAGCGGGAGAGGGAATGAGCAGTTCTTC.

This chain joins TRBV18 and TRBJ1-1, with 8 bases matching TRBD1. The CDR3 is 14 residues long. V lost 2 bases, J lost 8 bases, and 7 bases stayed unmatched. The V gene's germline CDR1 is KGHSH and CDR2 LQKENI. As DNA, the CDR3 is TGTGCCAGCTCACCAGGACAGGGCGCCCGAGAAGCTTTCTTT. Translation: CASSPGQGAREAFF.

This clone was seen a single time. The rearrangement uses TRBV29-1 and TRBJ1-3; D remains ambiguous. The CDR3 is 13 amino acids. V was clipped by 6 bases and J by 0 bases, with 9 bases between them. Per germline, CDR1 SQVTM and CDR2 ANQGSEA. CDR3 amino acids: CSVVATSGNTIYF. The CDR3 coding sequence is TGCAGCGTCGTGGCCACCTCTGGAAACACCATATATTTT.

This clone was picked up one time. The chain couples TRBV27 to TRBJ2-1; D possibly corresponds to TRBD1 (5 bases). V was trimmed by 9 bases and J by 8 bases, leaving 29 bases between them. This CDR3 has 17 residues. In germline, CDR1 is MNHEY, CDR2 SMNVEV (reference sequence). This CDR3 is CARAQIRGLRAFDEQFF. DNA for the CDR3: TGTGCCAGGGCGCAAATAAGGGGTCTCCGGGCGTTCGATGAGCAGTTCTTC.

Only a few counts were recorded for this clone. CDR3 region: CASSLRSAGGAEAFF. CDR3 DNA sequence: TGCGCCAGCAGCCTCCGATCGGCGGGTGGAGCTGAAGCTTTCTTT. The chain is built from TRBV4-1 and TRBJ1-1; no definite D call. The CDR3 totals 15 residues. Germline V gene sequence: CDR1 MGHRA, CDR2 YSYEKL. Trimming took off 4 bases at V and 6 bases at J, with 18 bases between the two ends.

The genes are TRBV30 and TRBJ1-6, with D unclear. The V end was cut by 1 base, the J end by 10 bases, with 17 bases between. In germline, CDR1 is GTSNPN, CDR2 SVGIG (reference sequence). The CDR3 loop spans 15 amino acids. This CDR3 is CAWSGPRTNGSPLHF. The CDR3 DNA follows: TGTGCCTGGAGTGGGCCAAGAACTAATGGATCACCCCTCCACTTT. Based on the CDR3 plus reference TRBV30 and TRBJ1-6, the full variable domain is SQTIHQWPATLVQPVGSPLSLECTVEGTSNPNLYWYRQAAGRGLQLLFYSVGIGQISSEVPQNLSASRPQDRQFILSSKKLLLSDSGFYLCAWSGPRTNGSPLHFGNGTRLTVT.